The T cell receptor beta chain under discussion was sequenced for a study of T cells in Graves' hyperthyroidism and ophthalmopathy. The CDR3 sequence is 15 residues long. Trimming at V came to 5 bases and at J to 4 bases, leaving 6 bases not matched to a gene. The PBMCs were sourced from fresh peripheral blood (approximately 9 ml). This clonotype was detected many times. The antigen remains unidentified. Study outcomes and limitations: Before onset, ophthalmopathy was predicted by the model a median around 6.2 months earlier. Among clonotypes expanded in thyroid above 0.001, most were also found in blood.

Authors of the study amplified TCR beta CDR3 regions from RNA transcripts. First-round RT-PCR with HTBI primers amplified the TCR CDR3 region. TCRdb recomputed calls from the multiplex PCR reads with MiXCR, one row per CDR3 protein. The sample has about 500,000 distinct CDR3 sequences, 15% to 20% seen once; the top ten hold around 32%. This chain links TRBV12-3 or TRBV12-4 with TRBJ2-3, with 10 bases aligning to TRBD1. Sample: blood. This sequence originates from a woman between 25 and 40 years old with Graves' ophthalmopathy. This CDR3 is CASSGTGAIADTQYF. CDR3 DNA: TGTGCCAGCAGTGGGACAGGGGCAATCGCAGATACGCAGTATTTT.